These 28 T cell receptor beta chains share one sample of origin, sequenced in a study of beta chain features in type 1 diabetes. Whole-study findings and limits: Moderately but significantly shorter TCRB CDR3s were found in Type 1 diabetes patients in all four CD4+ subsets.

Sequencing targeted expressed TCRB transcripts, as all isolated RNA had been reverse transcribed. Using immunoSEQ multiplex PCR, the repertoire was profiled, and TCRdb retains in-frame clones only, with some absent. The repertoire holds about 170,000 clones, around 7.9% seen once, with 0.5% in the top ten. No antigen has been assigned to these receptors. The sample consisted of central memory CD4+ T cells from blood. The receptors derive from a man between 18 and 35 years old with type 1 diabetes.

The V call is TRBV19, the J call TRBJ1-5; TRBD1 agrees at 8 bases. Germline V gene data show CDR1 as LNHDA and CDR2 as SQIVND (reference sequence). The CDR3 is 16 residues long. With 4 bases clipped from V and 3 bases from J, the junction kept 8 bases outside the gene matches. CDR3 nucleotides: TGTGCCAGTAGTACCCTCAGGACAGGGCCCAATCAGCCCCAGCATTTT. Its protein product is CASSTLRTGPNQPQHF.

This clone was counted ten times or more. The genes are TRBV30 and TRBJ1-1; D is perhaps TRBD1 (5 bases). Germline CDR1 is GTSNPN and CDR2 is SVGIG (reference sequence). This CDR3 spans 12 amino acids. Trimming left V 2 bases short and J 10 bases short, with 14 bases between. In DNA, the CDR3 is TGTGCCTGGAGTTGGCAGCAGGGAGGAGCTTTCTTT. This codes for CAWSWQQGGAFF. The whole variable domain, filled in from reference TRBV30 and TRBJ1-1, reads SQTIHQWPATLVQPVGSPLSLECTVEGTSNPNLYWYRQAAGRGLQLLFYSVGIGQISSEVPQNLSASRPQDRQFILSSKKLLLSDSGFYLCAWSWQQGGAFFGQGTRLTVV.

In its sample, this clone was seen a few times. The chain uses TRBV7-6 and TRBJ2-3; 9 positions match TRBD2. The V gene's germline CDR1 is SGHVS and CDR2 FNYEAQ. With 1 base clipped from V and 3 bases from J, the junction kept 2 bases outside the gene matches. The CDR3 loop spans 15 amino acids. The CDR3 DNA is TGTGCCAGCAGCTTAGTAGCGGGAGAAACAGATACGCAGTATTTT. This encodes CASSLVAGETDTQYF.

The chain has TRBV18 and TRBJ2-2; the match to TRBD1 covers 8 bases. J was trimmed by 5 bases and V by 8 bases; bases with no gene match: 7. The CDR3 has 14 amino acids. Germline CDR1 and CDR2: KGHSH and LQKENI. In DNA, the CDR3 is TGTGCCAGCCAAGGACAGGGATGGACCGGGGAGCTGTTTTTT. Amino acid sequence: CASQGQGWTGELFF.

This clone occurred a few times. This chain connects TRBV7-9 to TRBJ1-1, with D maybe TRBD1 (5 bases). Per germline, CDR1 SEHNR and CDR2 FQNEAQ (reference sequence). CDR3 length: 12 residues. The V end lost 7 bases, the J end lost 9 bases, and 15 bases lay between the germline ends. The CDR3, as DNA: TGTGCCAGCACCAGGGATGTGGTACAAGCTTTCTTT. Translation: CASTRDVVQAFF. The full variable domain, completed using reference TRBV7-9 and TRBJ1-1, is DTGVSQNPRHKITKRGQNVTFRCDPISEHNRLYWYRQTLGQGPEFLTYFQNEAQLEKSRLLSDRFSAERPKGSFSTLEIQRTEQGDSAMYLCASTRDVVQAFFGQGTRLTVV.

This clone appeared a few times. CDR3 loop: CASSSMGTGDYEQYF. In DNA, the CDR3 is TGCGCCAGCAGCTCCATGGGGACAGGGGACTACGAGCAGTACTTC. This chain joins TRBV4-1 and TRBJ2-7; 10 bases map to TRBD1. Germline V lookup: CDR1 MGHRA, CDR2 YSYEKL. The CDR3 runs to 15 residues. The V segment lost 5 bases and the J segment 3 bases; nucleotides outside the gene matches: 7.

The genes are TRBV2 and TRBJ1-5; D is unresolved. The CDR3 is made up of 14 amino acids. CDR1 SNHLY and CDR2 FYNNEI come from the germline V gene. With 10 bases removed from V and 1 base from J, the gap between germline ends came to 14 bases. In DNA form, the CDR3 reads TGTGCCACCCGTGGAGGGTTAAGCAATCAGCCCCAGCATTTT. Translation: CATRGGLSNQPQHF.

V is TRBV27 and J is TRBJ1-5; D call uncertain. CDR1 is MNHEY and CDR2 is SMNVEV in the germline V gene (reference sequence). Trimming removed 4 bases at V and 3 bases at J, with 7 bases between. The CDR3 spans 13 residues. The DNA of the CDR3 is TGTGCCAGCAGTTCCCAGGTCAATCAGCCCCAGCATTTT. Encoded protein: CASSSQVNQPQHF.

This clone came up a few times. The CDR3 sequence: CASKPSFSTDTQYF. DNA of the CDR3: TGTGCCAGCAAGCCTAGCTTTAGCACAGATACGCAGTATTTT. The chain has TRBV6-5 and TRBJ2-3; D is perhaps TRBD2 (5 bases). CDR3 length: 14 amino acids. Germline V CDR1 and CDR2: MNHEY, SVGAGI. Between the trimmed V and J ends, which lost 7 bases and 0 bases, there was a span of 11 bases.

In its sample, this clone was seen a few times. The chain joins TRBV28 to TRBJ2-3, with D possibly matching TRBD2 (6 bases). V dropped 6 bases and J dropped 6 bases, with 13 bases sitting between them. The germline CDR1 and CDR2 sequences are MDHEN and SYDVKM. The CDR3 has 13 residues. The CDR3 region has the DNA TGTGCCAGCAGGCCGCCCCGGGGGGATACGCAGTATTTT. It specifies CASRPPRGDTQYF.

The chain has TRBV5-4 and TRBJ2-5; 8 positions match TRBD2. The CDR3 extends over 16 amino acids. Germline CDR1 is SGHNT and CDR2 is YYREEE (reference sequence). V trimming: 3 bases; J trimming: 3 bases; junction bases outside the gene matches: 10. The CDR3 bases are TGTGCCAGCAGCTACTCAGCGGGAGACAGCGAAGAGACCCAGTACTTC. Protein sequence: CASSYSAGDSEETQYF.

This clone was counted between two and nine times. This chain joins TRBV11-2 and TRBJ2-3, with a tentative D call TRBD2 (5 bases). The germline gives CDR1 SGHAT, CDR2 FQNNGV. This CDR3 contains 17 residues. Deletions cut 5 bases from V and 3 bases from J, with 21 bases between. This CDR3 reads CASSGQGSPGWTDTQYF. CDR3 DNA: TGTGCCAGCAGCGGTCAAGGGTCTCCGGGGTGGACAGATACGCAGTATTTT.

This clone was seen at least ten times. The chain recombines TRBV30 with TRBJ1-5; D gene ambiguous. CDR3 length equals 13 residues. V lost 5 bases and J 5 bases, leaving 13 bases between the germline ends. Germline V lookup: CDR1 GTSNPN, CDR2 SVGIG (reference sequence). The CDR3 region is CAWAYRMDQPQHF. Here the CDR3 DNA reads TGTGCCTGGGCCTATCGTATGGATCAGCCCCAGCATTTT. The complete variable domain, with remaining parts taken from reference TRBV30 and TRBJ1-5, reads SQTIHQWPATLVQPVGSPLSLECTVEGTSNPNLYWYRQAAGRGLQLLFYSVGIGQISSEVPQNLSASRPQDRQFILSSKKLLLSDSGFYLCAWAYRMDQPQHFGDGTRLSIL.

The genes are TRBV9 and TRBJ2-2; 11 nucleotides align to TRBD2. The germline V gene has CDR1 SGDLS and CDR2 YYNGEE. Losses at the gene ends were 2 bases for V and 6 bases for J; bases not matched to a gene: 9. This CDR3 is built from 17 residues. CDR3 DNA sequence: TGTGCCAGCAGCGTTAGCGGGGGGGCCGGCCCCGCCGGGGAGCTGTTTTTT. Translated: CASSVSGGAGPAGELFF.

V and J are TRBV23-1 and TRBJ2-7; TRBD1 matches at 10 bases. TRBV23-1 has ORF status, its function being uncertain. CDR3 size: 18 residues. Losses at the gene ends were 2 bases for V and 3 bases for J; bases not matched to a gene: 13. The CDR3 region is CASSQKPGVRTGGYEQYF. The CDR3 nucleotides are TGCGCCAGCAGTCAAAAACCCGGGGTGCGGACAGGGGGCTACGAGCAGTACTTC.

J is TRBJ2-7 and V is TRBV2; possible D gene TRBD1, 6 bases. The CDR3 is 12 residues long. V was clipped by 9 bases and J by 5 bases, with 14 bases between them. Germline V gene sequence: CDR1 SNHLY, CDR2 FYNNEI. CDR3 coding DNA: TGTGCCAGTAGACAGGAAACGGACGAGCAGTACTTC. Protein product: CASRQETDEQYF.

This chain uses TRBV6-1 with TRBJ2-7, with D perhaps matching TRBD2 (5 bases). Per the germline V gene, CDR1 is MNHNS and CDR2 is SASEGT. The CDR3 is 15 residues long. Deletions cut 5 bases from V and 6 bases from J, with 20 bases between. The CDR3 coding sequence is TGTGCCAGCAGTCCCAGCGGTTGGGGTACCGGCGAGCAGTACTTC. Protein sequence: CASSPSGWGTGEQYF.

The chain links TRBV5-1 to TRBJ2-5, with TRBD2 matching over 7 bases. This CDR3 is 14 amino acids long. Germline V gene data show CDR1 as SGHRS and CDR2 as YFSETQ. The V and J ends lost 6 bases and 2 bases, in that order; junction bases with no gene match: 7. CDR3 loop: CASKDLAAQETQYF. The CDR3 bases are TGCGCCAGCAAAGACCTAGCGGCACAAGAGACCCAGTACTTC.

This clone was counted only a few times. The CDR3 sequence: CASSLNDRVNEQFF. In DNA, the CDR3 is TGTGCCAGCAGCTTGAACGACAGGGTGAATGAGCAGTTCTTC. The genes are TRBV5-4 and TRBJ2-1; 7 bases fit TRBD1. V dropped 1 base and J dropped 7; count of bases not matched to a gene: 5. The CDR3 totals 14 residues. The germline gives CDR1 SGHNT, CDR2 YYREEE (reference sequence).

This clone was counted only a few times. V usage is TRBV27 and J usage is TRBJ2-3, with 10 bases that match TRBD2. Trimming at V came to 5 bases and at J to 9 bases, leaving 14 bases not matched to a gene. This CDR3 is built from 16 residues. Germline CDR1 and CDR2: MNHEY and SMNVEV (reference sequence). The chain's CDR3 is CASSGLAGGLVLTQYF. The DNA for the CDR3 is TGTGCCAGCAGTGGATTAGCGGGGGGCCTTGTGCTGACGCAGTATTTT.

This chain joins TRBV5-4 and TRBJ2-5; 12 bases fit TRBD2. V dropped 3 bases and J dropped 5; count of bases not matched to a gene: 8. The germline V gene has CDR1 SGHNT and CDR2 YYREEE (reference sequence). The CDR3 contains 16 residues. CDR3 DNA sequence: TGTGCCAGCAGCTACCTTAATCTAGCGGGAGGGGAGACCCAGTACTTC. It specifies CASSYLNLAGGETQYF.

This chain connects TRBV6-6 to TRBJ2-2; D is unclear. The ends were cut back, 5 bases at V and 10 bases at J, with 8 bases in the middle. Germline V gives CDR1 MNHNY, CDR2 SVGAGI (reference sequence). The CDR3 has 11 residues. This CDR3 reads CASSLTLELFF. CDR3 coding DNA: TGTGCCAGCAGTCTGACTTTGGAGCTGTTTTTT.

This clone was found a few times. This chain connects TRBV27 to TRBJ2-4, with TRBD1 identical over 9 bases. V lost 5 bases and J lost 7; bases outside the gene matches: 3. The CDR3 sequence is 13 residues long. Germline CDR1 is MNHEY and CDR2 is SMNVEV (reference sequence). DNA for the CDR3: TGTGCCAGCAGTCCTGGGACAGGGAACATTCAGTACTTC. Its translation is CASSPGTGNIQYF.

CDR3 region: CATAGQYNSPLHF. CDR3 nucleotides: TGTGCCACCGCGGGACAGTATAATTCACCCCTCCACTTT. The genes are TRBV18 and TRBJ1-6, with 7 bases fitting TRBD1. In germline, CDR1 is KGHSH, CDR2 LQKENI. CDR3 size: 13 residues. J gave up 4 bases and V 10 bases, and 4 bases lay outside the gene matches.

This clone came up a few times. The rearrangement uses TRBV7-8 and TRBJ2-3; a weak D match, TRBD1 (7 bases). There are 16 residues in the CDR3. Trimming pared 6 bases from V and 0 bases from J, leaving 16 bases between. In germline, CDR1 is SGHVS, CDR2 FQNEAQ. The CDR3 reads CASSPLRGASTDTQYF. CDR3 bases: TGTGCCAGCAGTCCCCTCAGGGGGGCTAGCACAGATACGCAGTATTTT.

In nucleotides, the CDR3 is TGTGCCACCCTACCATTACAGGGGGGTAATTCACCCCTCCACTTT. This sequence encodes CATLPLQGGNSPLHF. This chain uses TRBV27 with TRBJ1-6; the match to TRBD1 covers 8 bases. The CDR3 runs to 15 residues. Germline CDR1 reads MNHEY; CDR2 reads SMNVEV (reference sequence). Losses at the gene ends were 10 bases for V and 6 bases for J; bases not matched to a gene: 11.

This chain joins TRBV30 and TRBJ2-1; the match to TRBD1 covers 9 bases. CDR1 GTSNPN and CDR2 SVGIG come from the germline V gene (reference sequence). Trimming cost V 2 bases and J 9 bases; bases outside gene matches: 8. This CDR3 has 14 amino acids. The CDR3 coding sequence is TGTGCCTGGAGTAATGAGGGGACAGGGTTTGAGCAGTTCTTC. As protein: CAWSNEGTGFEQFF.

The chain joins TRBV6-6 to TRBJ2-7; the D gene is possibly TRBD2 (5 bases). Germline V gene sequence: CDR1 MNHNY, CDR2 SVGAGI (reference sequence). The CDR3 has 12 residues. V lost 5 bases to trimming and J lost 6 bases, with 11 bases between them. The CDR3 reads CASSQSGVEQYF. The CDR3 DNA reads as TGTGCCAGCAGTCAATCCGGGGTCGAGCAGTACTTC.